This record concerns one TCR beta chain sequence. Its matching antigen is unknown. The data stem from a study of shared clonotypes between healthy human individuals. Clones were sequenced by immunoSEQ multiplex PCR, and TCRdb holds only the in-frame ones, with some missing. The repertoire holds approximately 940,000 clones, with less than 85% as singletons. V lost 3 bases and J lost 6, with 14 bases in between. Germline CDR1 KGHSH, CDR2 LQKENI. This CDR3 spans 14 amino acids. Study conclusions and caveats: Apart from blood, nothing was sampled; tissue repertoires likely differ. Larger richness was generally estimated for naive than memory subsets.

Caucasian adults living in Nashville, Tennessee, provided all samples. The specimen sequenced was memory CD4+ T cells sorted from blood. As to subset: CD45RA-negative fraction. This chain uses TRBV18 with TRBJ1-1; unclear D gene. The sequence came from a man between 18 and 35 years old in good health. CDR3 sequence: CASSPTATLPEAFF. CDR3 nucleotides: TGTGCCAGCTCACCGACCGCCACGCTCCCTGAAGCTTTCTTT.